The 16 T cell receptor beta chains given below trace back to one sample, sequenced in a study of T cells in localized non-small cell lung cancer. The table came from immunoSEQ multiplex PCR; TCRdb's copy has only in-frame clones and leaves some out. The sample contains 70,000 to 100,000 clones, about nine tenths of which appear only once. Sequenced here: PBMCs, sampled before any cancer treatment. The origin of the receptors is a woman aged 35-70 years with stage II squamous cell lung carcinoma.

This clone has only a few counts. The J gene is TRBJ2-7, the V gene TRBV7-6, with D maybe TRBD1 (6 bases). Trimming left V 3 bases short and J 6 bases short, with 27 bases between. The germline V gene encodes CDR1 SGHVS and CDR2 FNYEAQ. The CDR3 has 18 residues. CDR3 nucleotides: TGTGCCAGCAGCTTTTTGACGCTACAGGGCTCACCGAAGAGCGAGCAGTACTTC. As protein: CASSFLTLQGSPKSEQYF.

This chain joins TRBV7-6 and TRBJ2-3; D is possibly TRBD2 (5 bases). The length of the CDR3 is 17 residues. V lost 5 bases to trimming and J lost 5 bases, with 23 bases between them. Germline lookup yields CDR1 SGHVS and CDR2 FNYEAQ. The CDR3 region is CASSPSLQGFAGDTQYF. CDR3 bases: TGTGCCAGCAGCCCAAGCTTACAAGGCTTTGCGGGAGATACGCAGTATTTT.

The genes are TRBV5-6 and TRBJ2-2; 7 positions agree with TRBD2. V shed 1 base and J 4 bases; nucleotides not matched to a gene: 7. This CDR3 spans 16 amino acids. In germline, CDR1 is SGHDT, CDR2 YYEEEE. The CDR3 DNA reads TGTGCCAGCAGCTTGTTTGAGCGGGGCACCACCGGGGAGCTGTTTTTT. This sequence encodes CASSLFERGTTGELFF.

The gene calls are TRBV5-1 and TRBJ1-5; D not resolved. Germline loops: CDR1 SGHRS, CDR2 YFSETQ. Trimming cost V 5 bases and J 9 bases, with 12 bases left between them. This CDR3 comprises 12 residues. The DNA for the CDR3 is TGCGCCAGCAGTTCGGATGAGGGGCCCCAGCATTTT. It yields the protein CASSSDEGPQHF.

V and J are TRBV19 and TRBJ1-4, with unresolved D. Trimming left V 10 bases short and J 2 bases short, with 14 bases between. Looked up from germline, CDR1 is LNHDA and CDR2 is SQIVND (reference sequence). The CDR3 runs 14 residues. Here the CDR3 DNA reads TGTGCCACCCGAAAAGGCAACACTAATGAAAAACTGTTTTTT. This encodes CATRKGNTNEKLFF.

The rearrangement uses TRBV9 and TRBJ2-7, with D possibly matching TRBD2 (6 bases). Looked up from germline, CDR1 is SGDLS and CDR2 is YYNGEE. The length of the CDR3 is 15 residues. V was trimmed by 4 bases and J by 0 bases, leaving 14 bases between them. The CDR3 loop is CASSSRAGSSYEQYF. The CDR3 nucleotides read TGTGCCAGCAGCTCGAGGGCGGGAAGCTCCTACGAGCAGTACTTC.

The genes are TRBV6-5 and TRBJ1-5; D possibly corresponds to TRBD1 (6 bases). CDR1 is MNHEY, CDR2 SVGAGI, per germline. Trimming left V 6 bases short and J 2 bases short, with 14 bases between. This CDR3 contains 15 residues. The CDR3 sequence: CASSPTGIGNQPQHF. DNA of the CDR3: TGTGCCAGCAGCCCCACAGGGATCGGCAATCAGCCCCAGCATTTT.

V usage is TRBV4-2 and J usage is TRBJ2-3; unclear D gene. Trimming left V 3 bases short and J 2 bases short, with 6 bases between. Germline V CDR1 and CDR2: LGHNA, YNFKEQ. The CDR3 runs to 13 residues. CDR3 DNA sequence: TGTGCCAGCAGCCAGACGTTCACAGATACGCAGTATTTT. It yields the protein CASSQTFTDTQYF.

This clone showed up just once. The chain joins TRBV7-2 to TRBJ1-5, with D unresolved. The germline V gene encodes CDR1 SGHTA and CDR2 FQGNSA. This CDR3 is 13 amino acids long. Trimming pared 2 bases from V and 7 bases from J, leaving 9 bases between. The CDR3 sequence: CASSLIGIQPQHF. CDR3 bases: TGTGCCAGCAGCTTAATCGGGATCCAGCCCCAGCATTTT. Variable domain in full (rest from reference TRBV7-2 and TRBJ1-5): GAGVSQSPSNKVTEKGKDVELRCDPISGHTALYWYRQSLGQGLEFLIYFQGNSAPDKSGLPSDRFSAERTGGSVSTLTIQRTQQEDSAVYLCASSLIGIQPQHFGDGTRLSIL.

V gene TRBV5-6 combines with J gene TRBJ1-2, with D tentatively TRBD1 (5 bases). From germline, CDR1 is SGHDT and CDR2 YYEEEE. Trimming removed 0 bases at V and 6 bases at J, with 15 bases between. The length of the CDR3 is 15 residues. CDR3 nucleotide sequence: TGTGCCAGCAGCTTGGACGTCTGGACAACTAATGGCTACACCTTC. Its protein is CASSLDVWTTNGYTF. Combining the CDR3 with reference TRBV5-6 and TRBJ1-2 gives the whole variable domain DAGVTQSPTHLIKTRGQQVTLRCSPKSGHDTVSWYQQALGQGPQFIFQYYEEEERQRGNFPDRFSGHQFPNYSSELNVNALLLGDSALYLCASSLDVWTTNGYTFGSGTRLTVV.

The chain's CDR3 is CASSLQGASPLHF. For the CDR3, the DNA is TGTGCCAGCAGCTTACAGGGGGCCTCACCCCTCCACTTT. V gene TRBV7-8 combines with J gene TRBJ1-6, with 8 bases lining up with TRBD1. The CDR3 is 13 residues long. From germline, CDR1 is SGHVS and CDR2 FQNEAQ. The V segment lost 2 bases and the J segment 10 bases; nucleotides outside the gene matches: 1.

The chain recombines TRBV27 with TRBJ2-4, with D unclear. CDR1 and CDR2 from the germline V gene are MNHEY and SMNVEV (reference sequence). V gave up 6 bases and J gave up 0 bases, with 6 bases separating them. This CDR3 is built from 13 residues. CDR3 sequence (DNA): TGTGCCAGCAGGTCACTAGCCAAAAACATTCAGTACTTC. Its translation: CASRSLAKNIQYF.

The rearrangement links TRBV6-1 to TRBJ1-1, with D possibly TRBD1 on 6 matching bases. Trimming pared 8 bases from V and 5 bases from J, leaving 18 bases between. The CDR3 sequence is 14 residues long. In germline, CDR1 is MNHNS, CDR2 SASEGT. CDR3 sequence reads: CASSRQVMRTEAFF. The CDR3 DNA follows: TGTGCCAGCTCGAGACAGGTAATGAGGACTGAAGCTTTCTTT.

CDR3 in amino acids: CSVELSGRETQYF. CDR3 sequence (DNA): TGCAGCGTTGAACTTAGCGGGAGGGAGACCCAGTACTTC. The rearrangement joins TRBV29-1 to TRBJ2-5; 10 nucleotides match TRBD2. The V gene's germline CDR1 is SQVTM and CDR2 ANQGSEA. V gave up 2 bases and J gave up 5 bases; unmatched junction bases: 2. The CDR3 is 13 amino acids.

The gene calls are TRBV14 and TRBJ1-1; D possibly corresponds to TRBD1 (5 bases). There are 20 residues in the CDR3. V was trimmed by 1 base and J by 5 bases, leaving 29 bases between them. Germline CDR1 and CDR2: SGHDN and FVKESK. This CDR3 is CASSQAIFTGPNARGTEAFF. Here the CDR3 DNA reads TGTGCCAGCAGCCAAGCGATTTTCACCGGGCCCAACGCCCGGGGGACTGAAGCTTTCTTT.

The gene calls are TRBV11-2 and TRBJ2-6; D is unresolved. V shed 7 bases and J shed 0 bases, with 19 bases lying between them. The CDR3 has 18 amino acids. CDR1 SGHAT and CDR2 FQNNGV come from the germline V gene. The CDR3 region has the DNA TGTGCCAGCAACGATGCAGGTTTCTTCCTCTCTGGGGCCAACGTCCTGACTTTC. It specifies CASNDAGFFLSGANVLTF.